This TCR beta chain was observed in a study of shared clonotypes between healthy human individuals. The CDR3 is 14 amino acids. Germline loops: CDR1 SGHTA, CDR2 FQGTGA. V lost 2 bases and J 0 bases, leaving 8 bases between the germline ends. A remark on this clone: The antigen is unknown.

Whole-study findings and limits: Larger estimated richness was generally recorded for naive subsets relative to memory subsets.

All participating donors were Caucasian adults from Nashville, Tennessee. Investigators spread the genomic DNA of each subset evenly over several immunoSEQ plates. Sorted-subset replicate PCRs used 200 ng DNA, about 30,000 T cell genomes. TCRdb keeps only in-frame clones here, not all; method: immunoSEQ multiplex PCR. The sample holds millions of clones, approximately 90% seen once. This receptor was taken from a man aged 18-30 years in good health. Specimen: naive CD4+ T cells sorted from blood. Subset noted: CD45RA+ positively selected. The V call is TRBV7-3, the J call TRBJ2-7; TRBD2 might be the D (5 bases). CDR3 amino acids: CASSLEGNSYEQYF. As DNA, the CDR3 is TGTGCCAGCAGCTTAGAGGGCAACTCCTACGAGCAGTACTTC.